This is a list of T cell receptor beta chains from one sample in a study of patients and donors after allogeneic stem cell transplantation. Each CDR3 protein is one row after TCRdb ran MiXCR on the RT-PCR reads. Here the sample spans roughly 960,000 distinct CDR3 sequences, about a sixth being singletons. Sequencing input: blood, either unsorted or a sorted T cell fraction (not recorded which). These receptors all stem from a human donor who was either an allogeneic HSCT recipient or a stem cell or donor lymphocyte infusion donor (not recorded which). It is not recorded whose cells these are; they may come from a transplant donor. Each CDR3 is given with its conserved first and last residue. For some rows the clone size is stated as once, few or many, or as a class when expanded; others skip it.

v_gene: TRBV12-3/TRBV12-4
j_gene: TRBJ1-2
abundance: few
CDR3aa: CASTLMTDDGYTF

v_gene: TRBV4-2
j_gene: TRBJ1-2
abundance: -
CDR3aa: CASRGQKGDYGYTF

v_gene: TRBV5-5
j_gene: TRBJ2-1
abundance: -
CDR3aa: CASSYAHRSVDEQFF

v_gene: TRBV24-1
j_gene: TRBJ2-3
abundance: -
CDR3aa: CATSVGGRTDTQYF

v_gene: TRBV7-9
j_gene: TRBJ1-4
abundance: -
CDR3aa: CASSQSTALNEKLFF

v_gene: TRBV6-5
j_gene: TRBJ2-5
abundance: -
CDR3aa: CASSYVGVGGETQYF

v_gene: TRBV6-2/TRBV6-3
j_gene: TRBJ1-5
abundance: many
CDR3aa: CASSAGQNSNQPQHF

v_gene: TRBV7-2
j_gene: TRBJ1-1
abundance: few
CDR3aa: CASSLGHGTPSTEAFF

v_gene: TRBV11-2
j_gene: TRBJ2-1
abundance: few
CDR3aa: CASSRRGLEDNEQFF

v_gene: TRBV12-3/TRBV12-4
j_gene: TRBJ2-5
abundance: many
CDR3aa: CASSLREQGQETQYF

v_gene: TRBV6-5
j_gene: TRBJ1-2
abundance: -
CDR3aa: CASSYDDSPYGYTF

v_gene: TRBV6-5
j_gene: TRBJ1-2
abundance: few
CDR3aa: CASSYSRVVYGYTF

v_gene: TRBV6-1
j_gene: TRBJ1-1
abundance: few
CDR3aa: CASSMNGDQPEAFF

v_gene: TRBV7-2
j_gene: TRBJ1-3
abundance: -
CDR3aa: CASSLAGVNTIYF

v_gene: TRBV27
j_gene: TRBJ2-7
abundance: few
CDR3aa: CASSSSTSGTYEQYF

v_gene: TRBV5-1
j_gene: TRBJ2-2
abundance: few
CDR3aa: CASSLADRGSGELFF

v_gene: TRBV5-1
j_gene: TRBJ2-7
abundance: few
CDR3aa: CASSLEATGYEQYF

v_gene: TRBV12-3/TRBV12-4
j_gene: TRBJ2-7
abundance: -
CDR3aa: CASSFGRRGEQYF

v_gene: TRBV9
j_gene: TRBJ2-3
abundance: few
CDR3aa: CASSVGGTYTDTQYF

v_gene: TRBV6-1
j_gene: TRBJ2-7
abundance: few
CDR3aa: CASRAGTGLSYEQYF

v_gene: TRBV19
j_gene: TRBJ1-5
abundance: -
CDR3aa: CASSMRETQPQHF

v_gene: TRBV7-9
j_gene: TRBJ2-2
abundance: few
CDR3aa: CASSPYGPPGELFF

v_gene: TRBV29-1
j_gene: TRBJ2-5
abundance: -
CDR3aa: CSVWRGLETQYF

v_gene: TRBV6-5
j_gene: TRBJ2-1
abundance: -
CDR3aa: CASSYKTSGQISYNEQFF

v_gene: TRBV29-1
j_gene: TRBJ2-3
abundance: -
CDR3aa: CSVEGPVHTDTQYF

v_gene: TRBV12-3/TRBV12-4
j_gene: TRBJ1-3
abundance: few
CDR3aa: CASSPRGQPGNTIYF

v_gene: TRBV20-1
j_gene: TRBJ2-2
abundance: -
CDR3aa: CSASWLSGGPSSTGELFF

v_gene: TRBV5-1
j_gene: TRBJ2-5
abundance: -
CDR3aa: CASSLDLGQGKETQYF

v_gene: TRBV7-2
j_gene: TRBJ1-4
abundance: few
CDR3aa: CASSLVSTTNEKLFF

v_gene: TRBV6-1
j_gene: TRBJ1-6
abundance: -
CDR3aa: CASTPGTSFNSPLHF

v_gene: TRBV4-1
j_gene: TRBJ2-7
abundance: -
CDR3aa: CASSQAGTGGSYEQYF

v_gene: TRBV14
j_gene: TRBJ1-2
abundance: -
CDR3aa: CASIRWDRAHYGYGYTF

v_gene: TRBV7-2
j_gene: TRBJ1-4
abundance: -
CDR3aa: CASSLGVGGKGEKLFF

v_gene: TRBV4-2
j_gene: TRBJ1-3
abundance: few
CDR3aa: CASSQEGRFTGDTIYF

v_gene: TRBV29-1
j_gene: TRBJ2-7
abundance: -
CDR3aa: CSATSGTFEQYF

v_gene: TRBV13
j_gene: TRBJ1-5
abundance: few
CDR3aa: CASSYTTGARNQPQHF

v_gene: TRBV13
j_gene: TRBJ1-2
abundance: few
CDR3aa: CASSTSGGTRGYTF

v_gene: TRBV14
j_gene: TRBJ1-1
abundance: -
CDR3aa: CASSQDPLGGAFF

v_gene: TRBV3-1
j_gene: TRBJ2-7
abundance: few
CDR3aa: CASSQVGREQYF

v_gene: TRBV19
j_gene: TRBJ1-2
abundance: -
CDR3aa: CASSMDRAGYTF

v_gene: TRBV29-1
j_gene: TRBJ2-7
abundance: -
CDR3aa: CSASTGTGVSEQYF

v_gene: TRBV6-1
j_gene: TRBJ1-2
abundance: -
CDR3aa: CASLNQRGISYGYTF

v_gene: TRBV6-1
j_gene: TRBJ1-3
abundance: -
CDR3aa: CASRPGQRSGNTIYF

v_gene: TRBV20-1
j_gene: TRBJ2-5
abundance: -
CDR3aa: CSAPPGGNQETQYF

v_gene: TRBV12-3/TRBV12-4
j_gene: TRBJ2-3
abundance: -
CDR3aa: CASSLLVFTDTQYF

v_gene: TRBV25-1
j_gene: TRBJ1-2
abundance: few
CDR3aa: CASSEGGYYGYTF

v_gene: TRBV6-1
j_gene: TRBJ1-6
abundance: -
CDR3aa: CASSPQGILNSPLHF

v_gene: TRBV5-1
j_gene: TRBJ2-1
abundance: many
CDR3aa: CASSLLAGYYNEQFF

v_gene: TRBV6-2/TRBV6-3
j_gene: TRBJ1-2
abundance: -
CDR3aa: CASRTSDYGYTF

v_gene: TRBV6-5
j_gene: TRBJ2-7
abundance: few
CDR3aa: CASSYRDRVNYEQYF

v_gene: TRBV11-2
j_gene: TRBJ2-3
abundance: few
CDR3aa: CASSLEASGRGTDTQYF

v_gene: TRBV4-2
j_gene: TRBJ2-1
abundance: -
CDR3aa: CASSQAGEWGDEQFF

v_gene: TRBV20-1
j_gene: TRBJ2-1
abundance: few
CDR3aa: CSAPNQQGSSYNEQFF

v_gene: TRBV12-3/TRBV12-4
j_gene: TRBJ1-4
abundance: many
CDR3aa: CASSSGEKLFF

v_gene: TRBV19
j_gene: TRBJ2-1
abundance: few
CDR3aa: CASSMGGAWDEQFF

v_gene: TRBV15
j_gene: TRBJ2-2
abundance: -
CDR3aa: CATRDYRQLNTGELFF

v_gene: TRBV15
j_gene: TRBJ1-1
abundance: -
CDR3aa: CATSRGAGGVTEAFF